A single sample is the source of the 6 T cell receptor beta chains below, sequenced in a study of cytotoxic CD8 clonotypes in ibrutinib-treated CLL. Only in-frame clones appear in the TCRdb table, and some are missing; sequencing was by immunoSEQ multiplex PCR. The repertoire includes some 50,000 clones, around 68% of them detected once, and 9.5% to 15% sits in the top ten. The material sequenced was PBMCs, taken after 12 months of ibrutinib treatment. Receptors originate from a human donor with chronic lymphocytic leukemia.

V is TRBV10-3 and J is TRBJ1-1; 7 nucleotides line up with TRBD1. This CDR3 comprises 16 residues. Germline V CDR1 and CDR2: ENHRY, SYGVKD. The J segment lost 4 bases and the V segment lost 3 bases, leaving 11 bases of the junction unmatched. This CDR3 is CAISEMWGGGVTEAFF. The DNA for the CDR3 is TGTGCCATCAGTGAAATGTGGGGAGGGGGCGTCACTGAAGCTTTCTTT.

The chain carries TRBV9 and TRBJ1-2; 7 bases fit TRBD1. After removal of 0 bases from V and 8 bases from J, the junction contained 10 bases not matched to a gene. CDR3 size: 15 residues. Looked up from germline, CDR1 is SGDLS and CDR2 is YYNGEE. Here the CDR3 DNA reads TGTGCCAGCAGCGTAGATCCCGACAGGGTAGACGGCTACACCTTC. It translates to CASSVDPDRVDGYTF.

The rearrangement links TRBV10-3 to TRBJ1-4; the match to TRBD1 covers 8 bases. The germline V gene encodes CDR1 ENHRY and CDR2 SYGVKD. V lost 4 bases to trimming and J lost 4 bases; unmatched junction nucleotides: 5. The CDR3 is 15 amino acids. Written as DNA, the CDR3 is TGTGCCATCAGTGCAGGGGGCGGTATTAATGAAAAACTGTTTTTT. It translates to CAISAGGGINEKLFF.

The chain employs TRBV14 and TRBJ2-1; no definite D call. The CDR3 consists of 13 residues. The germline V gene has CDR1 SGHDN and CDR2 FVKESK. Trimming took off 5 bases at V and 3 bases at J, with 8 bases between the two ends. CDR3 DNA: TGTGCCAGCAGCGCTGACCTCTACAATGAGCAGTTCTTC. It codes for CASSADLYNEQFF.

The chain uses TRBV6-5 and TRBJ1-1, with D hard to call. The CDR3 runs 15 residues. The V and J ends lost 7 bases and 3 bases respectively, with 18 bases between them. CDR1 and CDR2 (germline): MNHEY, SVGAGI. The CDR3 nucleotides read TGTGCCAGCACCCGGACGGGCTTGGTGGACACTGAAGCTTTCTTT. Its translation: CASTRTGLVDTEAFF.

A few counts support this clone. The J gene is TRBJ2-3, the V gene TRBV9, with D possibly matching TRBD1 (6 bases). Germline V lookup: CDR1 SGDLS, CDR2 YYNGEE. Deletions cut 0 bases from V and 2 bases from J, with 16 bases between. The CDR3 covers 17 residues. The CDR3 loop reads CASSVAPGGGPTDTQYF. CDR3 sequence (DNA): TGTGCCAGCAGCGTAGCTCCTGGGGGCGGTCCCACAGATACGCAGTATTTT.